One and the same sample provided the 4 T cell receptor beta chains below, sequenced in a study of T-cell reconstitution after alpha-beta-depleted transplantation in children. A library of TCRbeta sequences, prepared with unique molecular identifiers, was generated. From the PCR reads, TCRdb called clonotypes with MiXCR, one entry per CDR3 protein. The sample carries approximately 85,000 distinct CDR3 sequences, roughly 15% recorded once. The sequences come from PBMCs, mostly from graft donor cells, collected 180 days after TCRalphabeta/CD19-depleted stem cell transplant. The receptors stem from a male patient aged 2 to 9 who had a stem cell transplant for acute lymphoblastic leukemia, so the T cells may come from the graft donor.

The chain has TRBV3-1 and TRBJ1-3, with no clear D. V lost 6 bases and J lost 1, with 7 bases in between. CDR1 is LGHDT and CDR2 is YNNKEL in the germline V gene (reference sequence). This CDR3 has 13 amino acids. CDR3 nucleotides: TGTGCCAGCAGTGCGGAGTCTGGAAACACCATATATTTT. Amino acid sequence: CASSAESGNTIYF.

This clonotype was observed a few times. The J gene is TRBJ1-5, the V gene TRBV10-3; 8 bases are a match to TRBD1. The J segment lost 4 bases and the V segment lost 6 bases, leaving 5 bases of the junction unmatched. CDR1 ENHRY and CDR2 SYGVKD come from the germline V gene. CDR3 length equals 14 residues. The CDR3 here is CAISGQGRNQPQHF. CDR3 bases: TGTGCCATCAGCGGACAGGGAAGAAATCAGCCCCAGCATTTT.

This clonotype was found a few times. This chain uses TRBV5-6 with TRBJ2-7; 11 positions agree with TRBD1. The germline V gene has CDR1 SGHDT and CDR2 YYEEEE. The CDR3 contains 15 residues. Losses at the gene ends were 0 bases for V and 4 bases for J; bases not matched to a gene: 3. In DNA, the CDR3 is TGTGCCAGCAGCTTGGCCGGGACAGGGGGGTACGAGCAGTACTTC. It translates to CASSLAGTGGYEQYF. Filled out from reference TRBV5-6 and TRBJ2-7, the complete variable domain reads DAGVTQSPTHLIKTRGQQVTLRCSPKSGHDTVSWYQQALGQGPQFIFQYYEEEERQRGNFPDRFSGHQFPNYSSELNVNALLLGDSALYLCASSLAGTGGYEQYFGPGTRLTVT.

This clonotype showed up many times. The chain recombines TRBV9 with TRBJ2-1, with TRBD1 matching over 8 bases. The CDR3 runs to 16 residues. Looked up from germline, CDR1 is SGDLS and CDR2 is YYNGEE. V was clipped by 0 bases and J by 6 bases; unmatched bases: 8. This CDR3 reads CASSVALRDRFNEQFF. The DNA for the CDR3 is TGTGCCAGCAGCGTAGCCCTCCGGGACAGGTTCAATGAGCAGTTCTTC.